These T cell receptor beta chains were read from a single sample in a study of CD8+ T cells in alopecia areata. Assay used: immunoSEQ multiplex PCR; TCRdb lists only in-frame clones, some missing. Here the sample spans 250,000 or so clones, around two thirds being singletons. The material sequenced was CD4+ T cells sorted from blood, taken at week 0. Receptors originate from a human donor with alopecia areata. The CDR3 runs from the conserved cysteine through the conserved F or W. A D gene is named only where the DNA matches it firmly. Not all rows give a size; the values are once, few, many and, for expanded clones, a class.

d_call	v_call	clone_size	j_call	cdr3_aa	cdr3_nt
-	TRBV27	once	TRBJ1-1	CASRQARGGGTEAFF	TGTGCCAGCAGACAGGCCCGGGGGGGCGGCACTGAAGCTTTCTTT
-	TRBV4-3	-	TRBJ1-6	CASSPQQANSPLHF	TGCGCCAGCAGTCCACAGCAGGCCAATTCACCCCTCCACTTT
-	TRBV2	-	TRBJ2-5	CASLNSRYQETQYF	TGTGCCAGCCTTAACAGCCGGTACCAAGAGACCCAGTACTTC
TRBD1	TRBV7-9	few	TRBJ1-5	CASSPTSGTGRDGNQPQHF	TGTGCCAGCAGCCCGACTTCCGGGACAGGGAGGGATGGCAATCAGCCCCAGCATTTT
-	TRBV30	-	TRBJ1-2	CATNPPGTTNYGYTF	TGTGCCACAAACCCCCCTGGGACAACTAACTATGGCTACACCTTC
-	TRBV18	-	TRBJ1-6	CASSERSDSPLHF	TGTGCCAGCTCAGAACGGAGCGATTCACCCCTCCACTTT
-	TRBV11-2	-	TRBJ1-2	CASSPSTQNGGYTF	TGTGCCAGCAGCCCTAGCACCCAGAACGGGGGCTACACCTTC
-	TRBV18	-	TRBJ1-4	CASSPKGLQEKLFF	TGTGCCAGCTCACCAAAGGGACTACAGGAAAAACTGTTTTTT
-	TRBV4-2	-	TRBJ1-2	CASSEVGEGYTF	TGTGCCAGCAGCGAAGTGGGTGAGGGCTACACCTTC
-	TRBV6-5	-	TRBJ1-2	CASRSDGNYGYTF	TGTGCCAGCAGATCGGACGGAAACTATGGCTACACCTTC
-	TRBV29-1	-	TRBJ1-5	CSVAGFGSNQPQHF	TGCAGCGTAGCAGGGTTTGGGAGCAATCAGCCCCAGCATTTT
-	TRBV2	-	TRBJ2-5	CASSENPLGETQYF	TGTGCCAGCAGTGAAAACCCCCTGGGAGAGACCCAGTACTTC
-	TRBV4-2	few	TRBJ2-3	CASSQLAGAGSTDTQYF	TGTGCCAGCAGCCAACTGGCCGGGGCCGGGAGCACAGATACGCAGTATTTT
-	TRBV5-1	-	TRBJ2-7	CASSLYGTGEQYF	TGCGCCAGCAGCTTGTATGGGACGGGGGAGCAGTACTTC
TRBD1	TRBV25-1	-	TRBJ2-7	CASRGQVVYEQYF	TGTGCCAGCAGGGGACAGGTGGTCTACGAGCAGTACTTC
-	TRBV7-2	-	TRBJ2-7	CASSSRQGGYEQYF	TGTGCCAGCAGCTCCCGACAGGGAGGCTACGAGCAGTACTTC
-	TRBV7-3	-	TRBJ2-1	CASSFDGTLPRSEQFF	TGTGCCAGCAGCTTCGACGGGACACTACCTCGGAGTGAGCAGTTCTTC
-	TRBV5-1	-	TRBJ2-5	CATRDQQETQYF	TGCGCCACCAGGGACCAACAAGAGACCCAGTACTTC
-	TRBV5-4	-	TRBJ2-3	CASSWALRGTDTQYF	TGTGCCAGCAGCTGGGCCCTCCGCGGGACAGATACGCAGTATTTT
-	TRBV4-2	few	TRBJ2-1	CASSHPGPLDPQVNEQFF	TGTGCCAGCAGCCACCCGGGACCACTAGACCCCCAAGTGAATGAGCAGTTCTTC
TRBD1	TRBV29-1	-	TRBJ1-1	CSGETGGMNTEAFF	TGCAGCGGGGAGACAGGGGGCATGAACACTGAAGCTTTCTTT
-	TRBV10-3	-	TRBJ1-3	CAISGVEGSSGNTIYF	TGTGCCATCAGTGGTGTGGAAGGCTCCTCTGGAAACACCATATATTTT
-	TRBV4-1	-	TRBJ2-3	CASSQVAGTPPGTDTQYF	TGCGCCAGCAGCCAAGTGGCAGGGACTCCGCCCGGCACAGATACGCAGTATTTT
-	TRBV11-1	-	TRBJ2-5	CASSYRASRETQYF	TGTGCCAGCAGTTACAGGGCAAGCCGGGAGACCCAGTACTTC
TRBD2	TRBV11-2	-	TRBJ2-3	CASSKKLSGGAFTDTQYF	TGTGCCAGCAGCAAGAAACTTAGCGGGGGGGCGTTCACAGATACGCAGTATTTT
TRBD1	TRBV5-1	-	TRBJ1-2	CASSLGQGEGYTF	TGCGCCAGCAGTCTAGGACAGGGCGAGGGCTACACCTTC
-	TRBV18	-	TRBJ1-1	CASSPRMNTEAFF	TGTGCCAGCTCACCAAGGATGAACACTGAAGCTTTCTTT
-	TRBV7-2	-	TRBJ1-6	CASSSLGLRVSPLHF	TGTGCCAGCAGTAGCTTAGGTTTAAGGGTTTCACCCCTCCACTTT
-	TRBV27	few	TRBJ1-1	CASSLSWSSGRNTEAFF	TGTGCCAGCAGTTTATCTTGGTCTTCGGGGAGGAACACTGAAGCTTTCTTT
TRBD1	TRBV25-1	once	TRBJ2-5	CASKDRDEYQETQYF	TGTGCCAGCAAGGACAGGGATGAGTACCAAGAGACCCAGTACTTC
-	TRBV30	-	TRBJ2-5	CAWSPQETQYF	TGTGCCTGGAGCCCCCAAGAGACCCAGTACTTC
-	TRBV7-9	-	TRBJ2-5	CASSHNGLFQTQYF	TGTGCCAGCAGCCACAACGGTCTATTCCAGACCCAGTACTTC
TRBD1	TRBV29-1	-	TRBJ1-2	CSVGDSRGYTF	TGCAGCGTTGGGGACAGCCGTGGCTACACCTTC
TRBD1	TRBV4-2	-	TRBJ1-3	CASSQETGAGNTIYF	TGTGCCAGCAGCCAAGAAACAGGGGCCGGAAACACCATATATTTT
-	TRBV10-3	once	TRBJ1-6	CAISRNNSPLHF	TGTGCCATCAGCAGGAATAATTCACCCCTCCACTTT
-	TRBV5-6	-	TRBJ1-1	CASSLNVEAFF	TGTGCCAGCAGCTTGAACGTTGAAGCTTTCTTT
-	TRBV29-1	few	TRBJ2-3	CSVVRGTDTQYF	TGCAGCGTAGTCAGGGGCACAGATACGCAGTATTTT
-	TRBV18	-	TRBJ1-2	CASSPWELHGYTF	TGTGCCAGCTCACCTTGGGAGCTACATGGCTACACCTTC
-	TRBV4-3	-	TRBJ1-5	CASSQEAIGNQPQHF	TGCGCCAGCAGCCAAGAGGCTATAGGCAATCAGCCCCAGCATTTT
-	TRBV5-1	few	TRBJ2-6	CASSLALSSGANVLTF	TGCGCCAGCAGCTTGGCATTGAGCTCTGGGGCCAACGTCCTGACTTTC
-	TRBV25-1	-	TRBJ1-2	CASRVGGYGYTF	TGTGCCAGCAGGGTAGGGGGCTATGGCTACACCTTC
TRBD1	TRBV5-1	-	TRBJ1-6	CASSLAQGNSPLHF	TGCGCCAGCAGCTTGGCACAGGGGAATTCACCCCTCCACTTT
-	TRBV6-5	-	TRBJ1-2	CASSRGLEPSGGYTF	TGTGCCAGCAGCAGGGGTTTAGAACCCAGCGGCGGCTACACCTTC
-	TRBV7-9	few	TRBJ2-6	CASRLGTSSGANVLTF	TGTGCCAGCAGATTGGGTACAAGCTCTGGGGCCAACGTCCTGACTTTC
-	TRBV5-1	-	TRBJ2-7	CASSSRTASYEQYF	TGCGCCAGCAGTTCCCGGACTGCCTCCTACGAGCAGTACTTC
TRBD1	TRBV5-1	-	TRBJ2-3	CASSLGRGHTDTQYF	TGCGCCAGCAGCTTGGGCAGGGGGCACACAGATACGCAGTATTTT
TRBD2	TRBV10-3	few	TRBJ2-3	CAISESPLLAGDTDTQYF	TGTGCCATCAGTGAGTCCCCGTTACTAGCGGGTGACACAGATACGCAGTATTTT
TRBD1	TRBV7-9	-	TRBJ1-2	CASSWGQGHYGYTF	TGTGCCAGCAGTTGGGGACAGGGGCACTATGGCTACACCTTC
-	TRBV29-1	-	TRBJ1-1	CSVKRDLNTEAFF	TGCAGCGTGAAGAGGGATTTGAACACTGAAGCTTTCTTT
-	TRBV11-2	-	TRBJ2-3	CASTKTGILTDTQYF	TGTGCCAGCACCAAAACGGGGATCCTCACAGATACGCAGTATTTT
TRBD1	TRBV29-1	-	TRBJ1-1	CSARTGNLNTEAFF	TGCAGCGCCCGGACAGGGAACCTGAACACTGAAGCTTTCTTT
-	TRBV7-2	-	TRBJ2-7	CASSLVGRGYEQYF	TGTGCCAGCAGCCTAGTGGGCAGGGGCTACGAGCAGTACTTC
-	TRBV30	-	TRBJ2-5	CAWNWGQETQYF	TGTGCCTGGAACTGGGGTCAAGAGACCCAGTACTTC
TRBD1	TRBV28	-	TRBJ2-7	CASSSVQGFSYEQYF	TGTGCCAGCAGTTCTGTACAGGGGTTTTCCTACGAGCAGTACTTC
-	TRBV2	-	TRBJ1-5	CASSGSGVDNQPQHF	TGTGCCAGCAGTGGGTCAGGGGTTGACAATCAGCCCCAGCATTTT
-	TRBV27	-	TRBJ1-1	CASSGWGVGNTEAFF	TGTGCCAGCAGTGGTTGGGGGGTAGGAAACACTGAAGCTTTCTTT
-	TRBV29-1	few	TRBJ1-6	CSVRAGYNSPLHF	TGCAGCGTCCGAGCGGGTTATAATTCACCCCTCCACTTT
-	TRBV29-1	-	TRBJ2-1	CSVRQGNEQFF	TGCAGCGTGAGACAAGGGAATGAGCAGTTCTTC
-	TRBV5-1	few	TRBJ1-6	CASSSNNVNSPLHF	TGCGCCAGCAGCTCGAATAATGTGAATTCACCCCTCCACTTT
TRBD1	TRBV4-1	few	TRBJ2-3	CASSQDWGQSSDTQYF	TGCGCCAGCAGCCAAGACTGGGGACAGTCGTCGGATACGCAGTATTTT